The present entry profiles one T cell receptor (beta chain) with its context. The CDR3 spans 14 residues. Germline V gene data show CDR1 as SNHLY and CDR2 as FYNNEI. The V segment lost 6 bases and the J segment 1 base; nucleotides outside the gene matches: 5. Sequencing used immunoSEQ multiplex PCR; TCRdb keeps in-frame clones, though not all of them. The table includes 200,000 to 250,000 clones, 65% to 90% detected once. These data belong to a study of blood T cell repertoires in COVID-19. As for the study in general: There were acute and convalescent COVID-19 samples, and they came from the United States, Italy and Spain.

The TCR was taken from a man at least 80 years old with acute or convalescent COVID-19. The specimen was peripheral blood. The gene calls are TRBV2 and TRBJ1-1; 7 bases align to TRBD1. Here the CDR3 reads CASRAGTENTEAFF. Here the CDR3 DNA reads TGTGCCAGCAGAGCCGGGACAGAGAACACTGAAGCTTTCTTT.